These 18 T cell receptor beta chains share one sample of origin, sequenced in a study of CD4+ T cells in melanoma. Some clones are missing from TCRdb's copy, which holds only in-frame ones; the method was immunoSEQ multiplex PCR. The repertoire includes roughly 54,000 clones, 89% of them detected once, and about 10% sits in the top ten. The sample consisted of peripheral blood. These receptors originate from a human donor with melanoma.

This clone was counted once. The V gene is TRBV7-3, the J gene TRBJ2-5; weak D call: TRBD2 (6 bases). The CDR3 extends over 13 amino acids. Between the trimmed V and J ends, which lost 3 bases and 3 bases, there was a span of 8 bases. The germline V gene has CDR1 SGHTA and CDR2 FQGTGA. Here the CDR3 reads CASSLGGEETQYF. For the CDR3, the DNA is TGTGCCAGCAGCTTGGGGGGAGAAGAGACCCAGTACTTC.

This clone came up a few times. The chain has TRBV27 and TRBJ2-6; D call uncertain. The V end lost 8 bases, the J end lost 4 bases, and 6 bases lay between the germline ends. This CDR3 spans 12 amino acids. Germline V gene data show CDR1 as MNHEY and CDR2 as SMNVEV (reference sequence). The CDR3 loop reads CASSHGANVLTF. For the CDR3, the DNA is TGTGCCAGCTCCCACGGGGCCAACGTCCTGACTTTC.

V is TRBV7-8 and J is TRBJ1-2, with 7 bases fitting TRBD1. This CDR3 comprises 14 residues. V lost 4 bases and J lost 6; bases outside the gene matches: 8. Germline CDR1 is SGHVS and CDR2 is FQNEAQ. The CDR3 sequence is CASSYTGEFDGYTF. The CDR3 coding sequence is TGTGCCAGCAGCTATACAGGGGAATTCGATGGCTACACCTTC.

This chain links TRBV11-2 with TRBJ1-2, with D unclear. The CDR3 consists of 15 residues. Germline CDR1 reads SGHAT; CDR2 reads FQNNGV. Between the trimmed V and J ends, which lost 1 base and 12 bases, there was a span of 21 bases. In DNA form, the CDR3 reads TGTGCCAGCAGCTTAGGGCCCCCGACAACCACCGTGCACACCTTC. Translating it yields CASSLGPPTTTVHTF.

This clone was seen just once. The chain combines TRBV29-1 with TRBJ2-7, with D unresolved. Looked up from germline, CDR1 is SQVTM and CDR2 is ANQGSEA. Deletions cut 4 bases from V and 0 bases from J, with 7 bases between. The length of the CDR3 is 12 residues. The CDR3 DNA reads as TGCAGCGTTGGCACTCCCTCCTACGAGCAGTACTTC. Its translation is CSVGTPSYEQYF.

The chain uses TRBV30 and TRBJ2-3; 10 positions agree with TRBD2. The CDR3 extends over 16 amino acids. V lost 2 bases and J lost 1; bases outside the gene matches: 6. Germline CDR1 GTSNPN, CDR2 SVGIG (reference sequence). The CDR3 protein is CAWSMVAGGRTDTQYF. CDR3 coding DNA: TGTGCCTGGAGTATGGTAGCGGGGGGACGCACAGATACGCAGTATTTT.

This clone was seen just once. The chain is built from TRBV5-4 and TRBJ2-5; D may match TRBD1 or TRBD2 (5 bases each). The ends were cut back, 0 bases at V and 1 base at J, with 7 bases in the middle. This CDR3 is 14 amino acids long. CDR1 is SGHNT and CDR2 is YYREEE in the germline V gene (reference sequence). The CDR3 sequence: CASSLGGPQETQYF. CDR3 sequence (DNA): TGTGCCAGCAGCTTGGGGGGACCCCAAGAGACCCAGTACTTC.

This sequence joins TRBV15 and TRBJ1-5, with D possibly matching TRBD1 (6 bases). The CDR3 has 14 residues. Germline CDR1 and CDR2: LNHNV and YYDKDF (reference sequence). V was shortened by 8 bases and J by 2 bases, with 13 bases between the two germline ends. CDR3 sequence reads: CATSRGGGNQPQHF. The DNA for the CDR3 is TGTGCCACCTCTAGAGGGGGTGGCAATCAGCCCCAGCATTTT.

The genes are TRBV5-5 and TRBJ2-3; D may correspond to TRBD1 or TRBD2 (5 bases each). The CDR3 covers 16 residues. CDR1 SGHKS and CDR2 YYEKEE come from the germline V gene (reference sequence). V was trimmed by 6 bases and J by 2 bases, leaving 19 bases between them. In DNA form, the CDR3 reads TGTGCCAGCATGGTGGGGGAAGGAGGCTTCACAGATACGCAGTATTTT. This sequence encodes CASMVGEGGFTDTQYF.

This clone was observed once. The chain is built from TRBV6-7 and TRBJ2-5; D tentatively fits TRBD1 or TRBD2 (5 bases each). TRBV6-7 is assigned to the ORF class and has an uncertain function. The CDR3 has 15 residues. The V and J ends lost 7 bases and 4 bases respectively, with 19 bases between them. The CDR3 loop reads CASNYGIGELETQYF. The CDR3 coding sequence is TGTGCCAGCAACTACGGGATAGGGGAGCTAGAGACCCAGTACTTC.

V gene TRBV19 combines with J gene TRBJ1-5; D is undetermined. V shed 4 bases and J shed 9 bases, with 13 bases lying between them. CDR1 is LNHDA and CDR2 is SQIVND in the germline V gene (reference sequence). CDR3 length: 13 residues. CDR3 nucleotides: TGTGCCAGTAGTACGACCCCCGGCGGGCCCCAGCATTTT. It specifies CASSTTPGGPQHF.

J is TRBJ1-6 and V is TRBV2; 8 bases agree with TRBD1. With 7 bases clipped from V and 7 bases from J, the junction kept 3 bases outside the gene matches. This CDR3 is built from 13 residues. The V gene's germline CDR1 is SNHLY and CDR2 FYNNEI. CDR3 region: CASMDRENSPLHF. Here the CDR3 DNA reads TGTGCCAGCATGGACAGGGAAAATTCACCCCTCCACTTT.

This chain uses TRBV18 with TRBJ1-4; a weak D match, TRBD1 (5 bases). This CDR3 spans 16 amino acids. The germline V gene has CDR1 KGHSH and CDR2 LQKENI. Deletions cut 2 bases from V and 3 bases from J, with 13 bases between. The CDR3 spells CASSPSRQGPNEKLFF. The CDR3 nucleotides are TGTGCCAGCTCACCATCGCGTCAGGGACCTAATGAAAAACTGTTTTTT.

This sequence joins TRBV5-6 and TRBJ1-1, with 9 bases lining up with TRBD1. V was pared by 3 bases and J by 0 bases, with 3 bases of the junction left unmatched. Per the germline V gene, CDR1 is SGHDT and CDR2 is YYEEEE. The CDR3 is 15 residues long. CDR3 sequence: CASSWTGALNTEAFF. CDR3 sequence (DNA): TGTGCCAGCAGCTGGACAGGGGCACTGAACACTGAAGCTTTCTTT.

The chain is built from TRBV7-9 and TRBJ2-7, with unresolved D. V was cut by 3 bases and J by 5 bases, with 11 bases left in between. The germline V gene encodes CDR1 SEHNR and CDR2 FQNEAQ (reference sequence). This CDR3 has 13 residues. The chain's CDR3 is CASSFPYWHEQYF. In nucleotides, the CDR3 is TGTGCCAGCAGCTTCCCATACTGGCACGAGCAGTACTTC.

The chain links TRBV15 to TRBJ2-5; either TRBD1 or TRBD2 may supply D (5 bases each). The end of the DNA is better explained by TRBJ2-7, so the J call may be wrong. CDR3 length equals 14 residues. Germline loops: CDR1 LNHNV, CDR2 YYDKDF (reference sequence). The DNA for the CDR3 is TGTGCCACCAGCGTATGGGACCGGGGCTACGAGCAGTACTTC. Protein sequence: CATSVWDRGYEQYF.

The CDR3 DNA is TGTGCCAGTAGTATAGCAGGATCCTACAATGAGCAGTTCTTC. Amino acids: CASSIAGSYNEQFF. This sequence joins TRBV19 and TRBJ2-1; D unresolved. The V gene lost 1 base and the J gene lost 1 base, with 5 bases spanning the gap. CDR1 and CDR2 (germline): LNHDA, SQIVND (reference sequence). The CDR3 extends over 14 amino acids.

V and J are TRBV19 and TRBJ2-2, with D hard to call. The CDR3 consists of 14 residues. Germline-derived CDR1 and CDR2 are LNHDA and SQIVND (reference sequence). The germline V and J ends were trimmed by 7 bases and 0 bases, with 9 bases remaining between them. The CDR3 here is CASTPRANTGELFF. CDR3 sequence (DNA): TGTGCCAGTACCCCCAGAGCGAACACCGGGGAGCTGTTTTTT.